These 17 T cell receptor beta chains share one sample of origin, sequenced in a study of T cells in Graves' hyperthyroidism and ophthalmopathy. The TCR beta CDR3 regions underwent amplification using RNA transcripts as the source. Using the HTBI primer set, a first-round RT-PCR was run on the TCR CDR3. TCRdb re-called the multiplex PCR reads through MiXCR, storing one row per CDR3 protein. The repertoire holds nearly 110,000 distinct CDR3 sequences, with about a sixth as singletons. Sequenced: blood. The receptors shown here come from a woman between 50 and 59 years old with Graves' hyperthyroidism.

This clonotype was detected ten times or more. The chain joins TRBV2 to TRBJ1-5; TRBD1 might be the D (5 bases). V lost 5 bases to trimming and J lost 4 bases, with 12 bases between them. This CDR3 region has 14 residues. In germline, CDR1 is SNHLY, CDR2 FYNNEI. CDR3 in amino acids: CASSRQGKNQPQHF. In DNA form, the CDR3 reads TGTGCCAGCAGTCGGCAGGGCAAGAATCAGCCCCAGCATTTT.

This clonotype has at least ten counts. This sequence joins TRBV5-6 and TRBJ1-1; TRBD1 aligns across 9 bases. Germline lookup yields CDR1 SGHDT and CDR2 YYEEEE. The CDR3 has 13 residues. J lost 5 bases, V lost 6 bases, and 5 bases had no gene match. This CDR3 is CASIRQGGTEAFF. The CDR3 region has the DNA TGTGCCAGCATCCGACAGGGGGGGACTGAAGCTTTCTTT.

The rearrangement links TRBV13 to TRBJ1-1, with D hard to call. CDR3 size: 16 residues. Trimming took 1 base from V and 1 from J, leaving 13 bases between them. Germline values: CDR1 PRHDT, CDR2 FYEKMQ (reference sequence). CDR3 region: CASSLDLLQGNTEAFF. DNA of the CDR3: TGTGCCAGCAGCTTAGACCTCCTTCAAGGGAACACTGAAGCTTTCTTT.

For this clonotype: A much larger clone sits a single nucleotide away, making a read error possible. The chain is built from TRBV29-1 and TRBJ2-3, with 7 nucleotides matching TRBD2. Germline V gene lookup returns CDR1 SQVTM and CDR2 ANQGSEA. The CDR3 length is 15 residues. The ends lost 6 bases at V and 1 base at J; junction bases unmatched: 10. The CDR3 DNA is TGCAGCGTAACGGTAAGCGGGATCGGCACAGATACGCAGTATTTT. Protein product: CSVTVSGIGTDTQYF.

This clonotype was counted many times. The CDR3 loop is CAISESGGYGYTF. CDR3 DNA sequence: TGTGCCATCAGTGAGTCGGGCGGCTATGGCTACACCTTC. This chain uses TRBV10-3 with TRBJ1-2; no clear D. The V gene's germline CDR1 is ENHRY and CDR2 SYGVKD. V lost 0 bases, J lost 4 bases, and 6 bases lay in between. The CDR3 covers 13 residues.

This clonotype occurred many times. This sequence joins TRBV12-3 or TRBV12-4 and TRBJ2-1; 13 nucleotides align to TRBD2. This CDR3 is 14 amino acids long. V lost 6 bases, J lost 8 bases, and 4 bases stayed unmatched. The CDR3, as DNA: TGTGCCAGCAGCCGGACTAGCGGGAGCTATGAGCAGTTCTTC. The encoded protein is CASSRTSGSYEQFF.

This clonotype was counted ten times or more. The chain combines TRBV20-1 with TRBJ1-4; tentatively, D is TRBD1 (6 bases). CDR3 length: 15 residues. The V and J ends lost 4 bases and 6 bases respectively, with 18 bases between them. CDR1 and CDR2 from the germline V gene are DFQATT and SNEGSKA (reference sequence). CDR3 coding DNA: TGCAGTGCTATTATCTTAGGGGGTATGGATGAAAAACTGTTTTTT. It yields the protein CSAIILGGMDEKLFF.

In this sample, this clonotype turned up a few times. J is TRBJ2-7 and V is TRBV28; D unclear. The V and J ends lost 5 bases and 1 base respectively, with 12 bases between them. Germline V gene sequence: CDR1 MDHEN, CDR2 SYDVKM. The CDR3 spans 14 residues. The CDR3 DNA sequence: TGTGCCAGCAGTCCTCGCCGAGGATCCTACGAGCAGTACTTC. Protein sequence: CASSPRRGSYEQYF.

This clonotype has ten or more counts. This chain connects TRBV11-2 to TRBJ1-6; possibly TRBD1 for D (5 bases). This CDR3 has 14 amino acids. V was shortened by 1 base and J by 12 bases, with 13 bases between the two germline ends. CDR1 SGHAT and CDR2 FQNNGV come from the germline V gene. CDR3 coding DNA: TGTGCCAGCAGCTTAGGGTACAGCGGGGGACCCCTCCACTTT. This sequence encodes CASSLGYSGGPLHF.

This clonotype was observed many times. J is TRBJ1-5 and V is TRBV7-9; 7 bases fit TRBD1. CDR3 length: 14 amino acids. Germline trimming cut 5 bases from V and 0 bases from J; bases unmatched to any gene: 1. Germline CDR1 reads SEHNR; CDR2 reads FQNEAQ (reference sequence). CDR3 amino acids: CASSRDSSNQPQHF. Here the CDR3 DNA reads TGTGCCAGCAGCCGGGACAGTAGCAATCAGCCCCAGCATTTT.

This clonotype was counted at least ten times. This chain links TRBV4-1 with TRBJ1-1, with D maybe TRBD1 (6 bases). Trimming left V 0 bases short and J 3 bases short, with 11 bases between. Germline loops: CDR1 MGHRA, CDR2 YSYEKL. The CDR3 is made up of 15 amino acids. CDR3 loop: CASSQETGAYTEAFF. CDR3 coding DNA: TGCGCCAGCAGCCAAGAAACGGGGGCATACACTGAAGCTTTCTTT.

This clonotype was counted ten times or more. CDR3 coding DNA: TGTGCCAGCAGTCCAGGACAGGCCCTCTACAATGAGCAGTTCTTC. Its translation: CASSPGQALYNEQFF. This sequence joins TRBV27 and TRBJ2-1; 7 nucleotides align to TRBD1. CDR1 and CDR2 from the germline V gene are MNHEY and SMNVEV (reference sequence). V lost 5 bases and J lost 3; bases outside the gene matches: 7. The CDR3 spans 15 residues.

This rearrangement joins TRBV14 to TRBJ1-1, with no clear D. Deletions cut 6 bases from V and 5 bases from J, with 10 bases between. The CDR3 consists of 12 residues. Germline assignment: CDR1 SGHDN and CDR2 FVKESK. CDR3 sequence reads: CASSQSRTEAFF. DNA of the CDR3: TGTGCCAGCAGTCAATCGAGGACTGAAGCTTTCTTT.

This clonotype was seen ten or more times. The rearrangement links TRBV29-1 to TRBJ2-7, with 10 bases that match TRBD1. The CDR3 has 15 amino acids. V gave up 3 bases and J gave up 5 bases; unmatched junction bases: 10. Germline V gene lookup returns CDR1 SQVTM and CDR2 ANQGSEA. As DNA, the CDR3 is TGCAGCGTTGAGGGGGACAGGGGATGGTGCGACGAGCAGTACTTC. Protein: CSVEGDRGWCDEQYF.

This clonotype was seen repeatedly, ten times or more. The rearrangement uses TRBV7-3 and TRBJ2-1, with 7 bases fitting TRBD2. The V gene end was trimmed by 5 bases and the J gene end by 10 bases; junction bases not matched to a gene: 14. Germline assignment: CDR1 SGHTA and CDR2 FQGTGA. The CDR3 totals 15 residues. CDR3 coding DNA: TGTGCCAGCAGCCCCCTGTCCGGCGGGAGCGGAGAGCAGTTCTTC. This gives the protein CASSPLSGGSGEQFF.

Ten or more counts support this clonotype. The chain uses TRBV28 and TRBJ1-1; D remains ambiguous. With 5 bases removed from V and 2 bases from J, the gap between germline ends came to 12 bases. This CDR3 is 14 amino acids long. The germline gives CDR1 MDHEN, CDR2 SYDVKM. The CDR3 sequence: CASSPPAANTEAFF. CDR3 nucleotide sequence: TGTGCCAGCAGTCCTCCGGCGGCCAACACTGAAGCTTTCTTT. Full variable domain (remainder filled in from reference TRBV28 and TRBJ1-1): DVKVTQSSRYLVKRTGEKVFLECVQDMDHENMFWYRQDPGLGLRLIYFSYDVKMKEKGDIPEGYSVSREKKERFSLILESASTNQTSMYLCASSPPAANTEAFFGQGTRLTVV.

This clonotype was seen ten or more times. The J gene is TRBJ2-7, the V gene TRBV20-1, with D unclear. This CDR3 spans 13 amino acids. V lost 0 bases to trimming and J lost 0 bases, with 6 bases between them. The germline V gene encodes CDR1 DFQATT and CDR2 SNEGSKA (reference sequence). CDR3 sequence: CSARDLDSYEQYV. The CDR3 coding sequence is TGCAGTGCTAGAGATTTAGACTCCTACGAGCAGTACGTC.